This TCR beta chain was sequenced for a study of blood T cell repertoires in COVID-19 (TCRdb year 2020). Some background on the complete study: Samples covering the acute and convalescent phases of COVID-19 were provided by collaborators in the United States, Italy and Spain. The prospective study material was composed of cDNA or gDNA derived from T cells, B-cell-depleted T cells, or PBMCs. The dataset comprised deeply sampled blood TCRbeta repertoires from subjects exposed to, actively infected with, or recovered from COVID-19. The repertoires were made available in a free public database intended to serve as a resource for research on the immune response to SARS-CoV-2. The samples were drawn from the first 160 participants of the ongoing ImmuneRACE study and from 1,254 subjects provided by 6 global collaborators. The sample metadata nearly always contained a de-identified subject ID, COVID-19 status, age in years and sex. Where HLA class I and class II types were available, the types were taken from metadata supplied by the sample provider, not from assay-based typing. General findings and caveats noted by the study authors: The quantity of clinical and demographic metadata differed by source and by participant and was supplied without curation.

TCRbeta CDR3 regions were amplified from genomic DNA using the immunoSEQ Assay, a bias-controlled multiplex PCR. The original methods were these. Nucleated cell counts per sample were estimated from amplification of reference gene primers within the assay. To quantify the absolute abundance of each unique TCRbeta CDR3 rearrangement, sequence reads were collapsed and filtered. For each sample, productive Simpson clonality was calculated as the square root of Simpson's diversity index across productive rearrangements. TCRdb stores this immuneACCESS table with in-frame sequences only. Part of the clones is absent; in the studies checked, under half of the shortfall reflects unresolved V genes, and no reason is known for the rest. The V and J calls and the clone size are those of that table, but D and trimming were determined from the DNA. This sample is represented by approximately 300,000 clones; roughly nine tenths of them were singletons. 5% to 7% of the sample is held by the ten biggest clonotypes.

As concerns this clone: Its antigen remains unidentified. Per-base qualities were not stored, and no clone one base away is much larger.

The germline V gene gives CDR1 as SGHDT and CDR2 as YYEEEE. The CDR3 has 13 amino acids, counting the end cysteine and phenylalanine. Only CDR3 DNA remains: 39 bases, in frame from the first base. Relative to germline, V is 3 bases shorter and J is 6 bases shorter, with 12 bases between their ends. Another Seattle source contributed samples from volunteer blood donors who had recovered from COVID-19. The collaborating institutions used their own protocols to collect whole blood in K2EDTA tubes. For TCRbeta analysis, collaborator samples were shipped as frozen whole blood, as isolated PBMCs, or as DNA extracted from either sample type.

Recombination connected TRBV5-6 to TRBJ1-1, with no confidently assigned D gene. This receptor was taken from a man younger than 35 who had recovered from COVID-19. The material sequenced was peripheral blood. The CDR3 corresponds to CASSYRPESEAFF. The nucleotides read TGTGCCAGCAGCTATAGACCGGAGTCTGAAGCTTTCTTT.